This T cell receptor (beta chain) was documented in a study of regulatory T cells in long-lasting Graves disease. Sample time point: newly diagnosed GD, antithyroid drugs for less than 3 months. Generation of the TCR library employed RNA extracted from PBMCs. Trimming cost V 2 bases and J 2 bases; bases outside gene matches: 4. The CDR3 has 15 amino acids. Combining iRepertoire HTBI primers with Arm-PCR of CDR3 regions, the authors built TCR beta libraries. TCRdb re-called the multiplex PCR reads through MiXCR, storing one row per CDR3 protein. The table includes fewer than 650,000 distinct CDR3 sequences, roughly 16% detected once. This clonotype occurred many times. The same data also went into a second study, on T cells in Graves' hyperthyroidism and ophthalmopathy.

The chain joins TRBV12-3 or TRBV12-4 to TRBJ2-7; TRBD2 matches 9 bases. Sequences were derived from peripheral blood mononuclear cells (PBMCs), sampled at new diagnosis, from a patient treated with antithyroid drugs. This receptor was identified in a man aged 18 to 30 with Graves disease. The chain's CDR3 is CASSLYSGGAYEQYF. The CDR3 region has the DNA TGTGCCAGCAGTTTATATAGCGGGGGTGCCTACGAGCAGTACTTC.